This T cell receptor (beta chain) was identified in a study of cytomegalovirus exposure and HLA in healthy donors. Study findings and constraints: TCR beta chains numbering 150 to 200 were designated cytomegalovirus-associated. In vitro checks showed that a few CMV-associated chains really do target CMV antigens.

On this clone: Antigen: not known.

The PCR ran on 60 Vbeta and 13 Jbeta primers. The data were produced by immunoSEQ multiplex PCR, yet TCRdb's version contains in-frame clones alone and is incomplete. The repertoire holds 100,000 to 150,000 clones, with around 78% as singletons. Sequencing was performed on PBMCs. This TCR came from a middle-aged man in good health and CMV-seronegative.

The CDR3 spells CASSLGQGWSYGYTF. The CDR3 coding sequence is TGTGCCAGCAGTTTAGGACAGGGTTGGAGCTATGGCTACACCTTC. The J gene is TRBJ1-2, the V gene TRBV6-5; TRBD1 matches at 8 bases. The germline V gene has CDR1 MNHEY and CDR2 SVGAGI. V lost 4 bases, J lost 4 bases, and 8 bases stayed unmatched. The CDR3 has 15 residues.